Listed here are 20 T cell receptor beta chains from one sample, sequenced in a study of cytomegalovirus exposure and HLA in healthy donors. In the PCR, 60 Vbeta and 13 Jbeta primers were used. Some clones are missing from TCRdb's copy, which holds only in-frame ones; the method was immunoSEQ multiplex PCR. The sample records some 190,000 clones, around four fifths being singletons. Sequencing was carried out using PBMCs. The source of these receptors is a middle-aged woman in good health and CMV-seronegative.

The gene calls are TRBV29-1 and TRBJ2-1; weak D call: TRBD2 (5 bases). The CDR3 consists of 11 residues. Per germline, CDR1 SQVTM and CDR2 ANQGSEA. V gave up 4 bases and J gave up 9 bases, with 10 bases separating them. The CDR3 coding sequence is TGCAGCGTTGTACTAGAACTTGAGCAGTTCTTC. It encodes CSVVLELEQFF.

The chain combines TRBV28 with TRBJ1-1; tentatively, D is TRBD1 (6 bases). The CDR3 contains 15 residues. Between the trimmed V and J ends, which lost 5 bases and 8 bases, there was a span of 21 bases. CDR1 is MDHEN, CDR2 SYDVKM, per germline. The CDR3 reads CASSRGGAGVREAFF. The CDR3 coding sequence is TGTGCCAGCAGTCGGGGGGGGGCTGGGGTAAGGGAAGCTTTCTTT.

This clone was picked up a small number of times. The chain uses TRBV19 and TRBJ1-1, with 7 bases fitting TRBD1. CDR3 size: 15 residues. V shed 6 bases, J shed 0 bases, and the junction held 7 bases outside the gene matches. CDR1 and CDR2 (germline): LNHDA, SQIVND (reference sequence). The CDR3 protein is CASSRQGILNTEAFF. The CDR3 bases are TGTGCCAGTAGCAGACAGGGCATATTGAACACTGAAGCTTTCTTT.

The rearrangement uses TRBV5-6 and TRBJ1-1, with D tentatively TRBD1 (5 bases). Per germline, CDR1 SGHDT and CDR2 YYEEEE. V was trimmed by 5 bases and J by 1 base, leaving 15 bases between them. CDR3 length: 15 residues. The CDR3: CASSTVGRGNTEAFF. The CDR3 DNA reads as TGTGCCAGCAGTACAGTGGGAAGGGGGAACACTGAAGCTTTCTTT.

The J gene is TRBJ2-5, the V gene TRBV19; no firm D call. Per the germline V gene, CDR1 is LNHDA and CDR2 is SQIVND (reference sequence). V dropped 2 bases and J dropped 1 base, with 5 bases sitting between them. The CDR3 covers 13 residues. The CDR3 coding sequence is TGTGCCAGTAGTATAACAGTCCAAGAGACCCAGTACTTC. Its translation: CASSITVQETQYF.

The rearrangement joins TRBV13 to TRBJ2-3, with D tentatively TRBD2 (6 bases). The ends were cut back, 0 bases at V and 6 bases at J, with 19 bases in the middle. CDR3 length: 17 residues. The V gene's germline CDR1 is PRHDT and CDR2 FYEKMQ (reference sequence). The CDR3 DNA follows: TGTGCCAGCAGCTTAGGCGGAGGGGATTCGGAGTGGGATACGCAGTATTTT. It specifies CASSLGGGDSEWDTQYF.

This chain uses TRBV5-4 with TRBJ1-2; no clear D gene. Deletions cut 2 bases from V and 2 bases from J, with 13 bases between. In germline, CDR1 is SGHNT, CDR2 YYREEE (reference sequence). The CDR3 length is 15 residues. In DNA, the CDR3 is TGTGCCAGCAGCTTCGGGAGTTCGAGGAACTATGGCTACACCTTC. It specifies CASSFGSSRNYGYTF. Full variable domain (missing parts from reference TRBV5-4 and TRBJ1-2): ETGVTQSPTHLIKTRGQQVTLRCSSQSGHNTVSWYQQALGQGPQFIFQYYREEENGRGNFPPRFSGLQFPNYSSELNVNALELDDSALYLCASSFGSSRNYGYTFGSGTRLTVV.

This sequence joins TRBV19 and TRBJ1-5, with 8 bases lining up with TRBD1. From germline, CDR1 is LNHDA and CDR2 SQIVND (reference sequence). The CDR3 loop spans 13 amino acids. Trimming removed 4 bases from V and 9 bases from J; junction bases left unmatched: 5. This chain's CDR3 is CASSTDRVMPQHF. The CDR3, as DNA: TGTGCCAGTAGTACGGACAGGGTGATGCCCCAGCATTTT.

This clone was found once. The chain uses TRBV19 and TRBJ1-5; perhaps TRBD1 as D (5 bases). V lost 7 bases, J lost 3 bases, and 19 bases lay in between. This CDR3 is built from 16 residues. Germline V gene data show CDR1 as LNHDA and CDR2 as SQIVND (reference sequence). CDR3 sequence reads: CASTLISGGINQPQHF. The CDR3 DNA follows: TGTGCCAGTACCCTGATATCCGGGGGTATCAATCAGCCCCAGCATTTT.

The rearrangement uses TRBV6-1 and TRBJ1-5; D might be TRBD1 (5 bases). There are 13 residues in the CDR3. CDR1 MNHNS and CDR2 SASEGT come from the germline V gene. The V end lost 7 bases, the J end lost 3 bases, and 10 bases lay between the germline ends. CDR3 coding DNA: TGTGCCAGCAACGGGGGAACCAATCAGCCCCAGCATTTT. Amino acid sequence: CASNGGTNQPQHF.

The sample holds one count of this clone. The CDR3 sequence: CASSIVPGQGNGYTF. The CDR3 DNA follows: TGTGCCAGTAGTATAGTACCGGGACAGGGTAATGGCTACACCTTC. This chain uses TRBV19 with TRBJ1-2; 9 nucleotides agree with TRBD1. Germline assignment: CDR1 LNHDA and CDR2 SQIVND (reference sequence). The CDR3 runs to 15 residues. Trimming took 1 base from V and 6 from J; bases not matched to a gene: 6.

In DNA, the CDR3 is TGTGCCAGCAGCCCCGGTGTTTCCCACACCGGGGAGCTGTTTTTT. This gives the protein CASSPGVSHTGELFF. The V call is TRBV11-3, the J call TRBJ2-2; no clear D. V was shortened by 5 bases and J by 3 bases, with 13 bases between the two germline ends. The CDR3 totals 15 residues. The germline V gene has CDR1 SGHNT and CDR2 YENEEA. The full variable domain, completed using reference TRBV11-3 and TRBJ2-2, is EAGVVQSPRYKIIEKKQPVAFWCNPISGHNTLYWYLQNLGQGPELLIRYENEEAVDDSQLPKDRFSAERLKGVDSTLKIQPAELGDSAVYLCASSPGVSHTGELFFGEGSRLTVL.

CDR3 residues: CASKLNTEAFF. CDR3 sequence (DNA): TGTGCCAGCAAGCTGAACACTGAAGCTTTCTTT. The rearrangement joins TRBV2 to TRBJ1-1; D unclear. CDR1 and CDR2 (germline): SNHLY, FYNNEI. The V and J ends lost 7 bases and 0 bases respectively, with 3 bases between them. The CDR3 has 11 residues.

With regard to this clone: The junction departs from germline at one end; a sequencing error may be responsible. V and J are TRBV10-1 and TRBJ1-1, with D tentatively TRBD1 (5 bases). The CDR3 consists of 13 residues. CDR1 and CDR2 (germline): WNHNN, SYGVQD (reference sequence). The CDR3 region is CASSESGGNPNPF. As DNA, the CDR3 is TGCGCCAGCAGTGAGTCGGGGGGGAATCCCAACCCCTTT.

V usage is TRBV6-4 and J usage is TRBJ2-1; D call uncertain. Germline CDR1 is MRHNA and CDR2 is SNTAGT. V gave up 6 bases and J gave up 0 bases, with 12 bases separating them. This CDR3 spans 15 amino acids. The CDR3 is CASSPTVSSYNEQFF. In DNA, the CDR3 is TGTGCCAGCAGCCCCACAGTTAGCTCCTACAATGAGCAGTTCTTC.

The gene calls are TRBV7-2 and TRBJ1-5; D might be TRBD1 (5 bases). The ends were cut back, 6 bases at V and 2 bases at J, with 8 bases in the middle. CDR1 is SGHTA and CDR2 is FQGNSA in the germline V gene. The length of the CDR3 is 13 residues. Here the CDR3 reads CASSRGGNQPQHF. As DNA, the CDR3 is TGTGCCAGCAGTAGGGGTGGCAATCAGCCCCAGCATTTT.

The chain recombines TRBV5-4 with TRBJ2-3; possible D gene TRBD1, 5 bases. Trimming cost V 0 bases and J 4 bases, with 12 bases left between them. CDR1 SGHNT and CDR2 YYREEE come from the germline V gene (reference sequence). This CDR3 is 15 amino acids long. The CDR3 protein is CASSLEGQGPDTQYF. CDR3 bases: TGTGCCAGCAGCTTGGAGGGCCAGGGCCCAGATACGCAGTATTTT.

The chain couples TRBV11-3 to TRBJ2-1; TRBD2 aligns across 8 bases. Unmatched junction bases numbered 4, after V lost 6 bases and J lost 0 bases. The CDR3 has 15 residues. From germline, CDR1 is SGHNT and CDR2 YENEEA. The CDR3 coding sequence is TGTGCCAGCAGTTTTAGCGGGGACTCCTACAATGAGCAGTTCTTC. It codes for CASSFSGDSYNEQFF.

The V gene is TRBV2, the J gene TRBJ1-2; D is unresolved. V was trimmed by 3 bases and J by 10 bases, leaving 9 bases between them. The germline V gene has CDR1 SNHLY and CDR2 FYNNEI. The CDR3 is 11 amino acids. CDR3 bases: TGTGCCAGCAGTGATCGGGGTTTCTACACCTTC. Translated, it gives CASSDRGFYTF. The full variable domain, rest sourced from reference TRBV2 and TRBJ1-2, is EPEVTQTPSHQVTQMGQEVILRCVPISNHLYFYWYRQILGQKVEFLVSFYNNEISEKSEIFDDQFSVERPDGSNFTLKIRSTKLEDSAMYFCASSDRGFYTFGSGTRLTVV.

CDR3 DNA: TGTGCCACCAGCAGCGGCGACTACGAGCAGTACGTC. Amino acid sequence: CATSSGDYEQYV. V is TRBV15 and J is TRBJ2-7; D not certain. Germline assignment: CDR1 LNHNV and CDR2 YYDKDF (reference sequence). Trimming pared 3 bases from V and 3 bases from J, leaving 6 bases between. The length of the CDR3 is 12 residues.